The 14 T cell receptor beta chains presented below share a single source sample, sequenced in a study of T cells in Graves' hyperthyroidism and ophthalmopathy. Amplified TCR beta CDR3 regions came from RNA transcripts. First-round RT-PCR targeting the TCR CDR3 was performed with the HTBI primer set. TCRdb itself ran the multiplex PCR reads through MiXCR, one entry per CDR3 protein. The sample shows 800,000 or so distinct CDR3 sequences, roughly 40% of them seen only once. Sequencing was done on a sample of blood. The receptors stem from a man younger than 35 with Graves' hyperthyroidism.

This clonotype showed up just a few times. The CDR3: CASSSPGTSGGKETQYF. In nucleotides, the CDR3 is TGTGCCAGCAGTTCCCCCGGGACTAGCGGGGGTAAAGAGACCCAGTACTTC. The rearrangement joins TRBV6-6 to TRBJ2-5; 14 bases are a match to TRBD2. V dropped 4 bases and J dropped 3; count of bases not matched to a gene: 7. Germline V gives CDR1 MNHNY, CDR2 SVGAGI (reference sequence). CDR3 length: 17 amino acids.

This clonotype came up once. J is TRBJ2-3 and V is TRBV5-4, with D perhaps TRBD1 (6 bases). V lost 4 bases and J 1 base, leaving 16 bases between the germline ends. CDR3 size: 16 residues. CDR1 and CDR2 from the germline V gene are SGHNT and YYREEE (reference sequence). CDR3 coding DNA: TGTGCCAGCAGCCTCACAGAGTACAGGGGCACAGATACGCAGTATTTT. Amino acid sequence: CASSLTEYRGTDTQYF.

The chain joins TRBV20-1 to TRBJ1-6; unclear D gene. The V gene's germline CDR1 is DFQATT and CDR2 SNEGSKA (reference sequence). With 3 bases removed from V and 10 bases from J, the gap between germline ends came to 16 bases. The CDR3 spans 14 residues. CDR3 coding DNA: TGCAGTGCTAGCGCCCCCGGAGGGAGGTCACCCCTCCACTTT. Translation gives CSASAPGGRSPLHF.

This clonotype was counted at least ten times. The CDR3 region is CASSYSWVVNTEAFF. The CDR3, as DNA: TGTGCCAGCAGTTACTCGTGGGTTGTTAACACTGAAGCTTTCTTT. The rearrangement joins TRBV6-5 to TRBJ1-1; unclear D gene. Germline CDR1 is MNHEY and CDR2 is SVGAGI. The CDR3 runs to 15 residues. Trimming shortened V by 0 bases and J by 2 bases, and 10 bases separated the two germline ends.

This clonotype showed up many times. The CDR3 protein is CASSGDTHSNQPQHF. CDR3 DNA sequence: TGTGCCAGCAGCGGTGACACTCATAGCAATCAGCCCCAGCATTTT. This chain joins TRBV2 and TRBJ1-5; D gene uncertain. Germline assignment: CDR1 SNHLY and CDR2 FYNNEI. The CDR3 is 15 residues long. V was clipped by 6 bases and J by 0 bases, with 12 bases between them.

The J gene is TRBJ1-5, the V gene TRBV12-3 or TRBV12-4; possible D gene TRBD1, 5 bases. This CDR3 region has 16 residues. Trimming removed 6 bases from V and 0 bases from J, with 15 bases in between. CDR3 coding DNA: TGTGCCAGCAGCGGGCGGCGGGGCGGTAGCAATCAGCCCCAGCATTTT. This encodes CASSGRRGGSNQPQHF.

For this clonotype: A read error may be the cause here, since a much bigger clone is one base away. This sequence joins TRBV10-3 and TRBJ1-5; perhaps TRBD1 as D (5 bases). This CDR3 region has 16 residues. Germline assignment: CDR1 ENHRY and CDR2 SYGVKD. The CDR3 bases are TGTGCCAGCAGTTATGAGGGACCCCGACGCAATCAGCCCCGGCATTTT. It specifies CASSYEGPRRNQPRHF.

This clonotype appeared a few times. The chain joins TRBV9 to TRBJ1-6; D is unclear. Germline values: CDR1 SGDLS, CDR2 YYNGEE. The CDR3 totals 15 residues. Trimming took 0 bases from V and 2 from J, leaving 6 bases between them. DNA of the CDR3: TGTGCCAGCAGCGTAGCGGAAGCCTATAATTCACCCCTCCACTTT. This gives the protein CASSVAEAYNSPLHF.

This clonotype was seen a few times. The CDR3 DNA reads TGTGCTAGTGGTCCCCCGGGACAGCAGACCTACACCTTC. It translates to CASGPPGQQTYTF. The chain combines TRBV12-5 with TRBJ1-2; 7 bases map to TRBD1. After removal of 5 bases from V and 10 bases from J, the junction contained 10 bases not matched to a gene. This CDR3 comprises 13 residues. Looked up from germline, CDR1 is LGHNT and CDR2 is FRNRAP.

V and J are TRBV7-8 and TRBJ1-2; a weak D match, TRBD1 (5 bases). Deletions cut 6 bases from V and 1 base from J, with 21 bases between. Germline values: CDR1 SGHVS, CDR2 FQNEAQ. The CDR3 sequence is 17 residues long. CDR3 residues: CASSSPRGSLHNYGYTF. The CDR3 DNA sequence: TGTGCCAGCAGTTCCCCACGGGGCAGTCTCCATAACTATGGCTACACCTTC.

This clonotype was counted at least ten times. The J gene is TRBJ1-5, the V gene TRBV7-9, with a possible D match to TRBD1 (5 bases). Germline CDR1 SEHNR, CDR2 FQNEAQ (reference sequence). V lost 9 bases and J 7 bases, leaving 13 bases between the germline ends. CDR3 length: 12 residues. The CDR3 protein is CARLKGVQPQHF. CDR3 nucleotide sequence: TGTGCCAGACTGAAAGGGGTCCAGCCCCAGCATTTT. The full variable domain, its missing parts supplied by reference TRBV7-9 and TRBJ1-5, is DTGVSQNPRHKITKRGQNVTFRCDPISEHNRLYWYRQTLGQGPEFLTYFQNEAQLEKSRLLSDRFSAERPKGSFSTLEIQRTEQGDSAMYLCARLKGVQPQHFGDGTRLSIL.

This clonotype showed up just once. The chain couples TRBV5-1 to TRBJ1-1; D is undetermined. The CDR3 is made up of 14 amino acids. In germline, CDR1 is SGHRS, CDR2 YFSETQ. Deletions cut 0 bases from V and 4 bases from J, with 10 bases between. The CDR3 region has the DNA TGCGCCAGCAGCTTGGATTACGGGATCACTGAAGCTTTCTTT. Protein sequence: CASSLDYGITEAFF.

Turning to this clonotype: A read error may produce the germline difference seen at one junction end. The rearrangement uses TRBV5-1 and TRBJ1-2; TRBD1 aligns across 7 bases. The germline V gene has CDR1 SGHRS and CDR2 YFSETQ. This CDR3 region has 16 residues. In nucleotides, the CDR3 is TGTGCCAGCAGCTTGGGTCTACAGGGGCGGAACTATGGCTACACCTTC. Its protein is CASSLGLQGRNYGYTF.

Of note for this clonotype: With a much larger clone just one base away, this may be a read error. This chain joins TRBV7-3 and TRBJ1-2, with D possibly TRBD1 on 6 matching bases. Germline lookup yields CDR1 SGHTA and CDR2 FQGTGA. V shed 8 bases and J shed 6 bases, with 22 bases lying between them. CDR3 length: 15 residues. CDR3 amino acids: CASGPGAGERHGYTF. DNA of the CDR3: TGTGCCAGCGGCCCGGGAGCAGGGGAGCGGCATGGCTACACCTTC. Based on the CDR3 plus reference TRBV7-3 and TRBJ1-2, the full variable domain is GAGVSQTPSNKVTEKGKYVELRCDPISGHTALYWYRQSLGQGPEFLIYFQGTGAADDSGLPNDRFFAVRPEGSVSTLKIQRTERGDSAVYLCASGPGAGERHGYTFGSGTRLTVV.